The present T cell receptor beta chain was sequenced within a study of spatial heterogeneity in lung cancer. Whole-study context: Detected beta-chain sequences consistently exceeded alpha-chain sequences.

As to this clonotype: The antigen is undetermined.

The time point here: sample taken at primary tumor resection. Sequencing covered unsorted whole RNA taken from tumor, nontumor lung or frozen PBMC. Study observations and caveats: Resection blood, more than follow-up blood, showed ubiquitous expanded tumor TCRs.

Individual TCR cDNA molecules each bore their own unique molecular identifier. TCRdb re-called the 5' RACE reads through MiXCR, storing one row per CDR3 protein. This table has about 17,000 distinct CDR3 sequences, 20% to 25% appearing once. CDR3 length equals 15 residues. Per the germline V gene, CDR1 is SSHAT and CDR2 is FNYEAQ (reference sequence). The trim removed 0 bases at V and 2 bases at J, leaving 1 base unmatched. V is TRBV7-7 and J is TRBJ2-1; TRBD2 agrees at 7 bases. The sequence was collected from a female donor with early-stage non-small cell lung cancer. The starting material was PBMCs, obtained at surgery. Here the CDR3 DNA reads TGTGCCAGCAGCTTAGCGGGAGGGCCCTACAATGAGCAGTTCTTC. Protein product: CASSLAGGPYNEQFF.